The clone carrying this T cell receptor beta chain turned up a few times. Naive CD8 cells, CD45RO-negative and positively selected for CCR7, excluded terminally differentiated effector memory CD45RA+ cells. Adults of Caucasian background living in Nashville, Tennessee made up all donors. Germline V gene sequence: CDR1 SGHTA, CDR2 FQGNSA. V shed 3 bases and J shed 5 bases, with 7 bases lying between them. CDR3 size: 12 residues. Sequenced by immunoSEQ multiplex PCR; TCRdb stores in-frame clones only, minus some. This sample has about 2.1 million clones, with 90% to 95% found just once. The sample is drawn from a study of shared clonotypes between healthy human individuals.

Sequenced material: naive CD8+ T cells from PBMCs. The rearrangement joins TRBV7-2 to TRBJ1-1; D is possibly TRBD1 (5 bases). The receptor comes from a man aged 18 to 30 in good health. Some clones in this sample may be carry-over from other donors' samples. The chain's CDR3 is CASSFSGTEAFF. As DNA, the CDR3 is TGTGCCAGCAGCTTTTCAGGGACTGAAGCTTTCTTT.